These T cell receptor beta chains were read from a single sample in a study of CD8 T cells in ankylosing spondylitis. Each CDR3 protein gets one entry after TCRdb re-called the 5' RACE reads with MiXCR. Of about 160,000 distinct CDR3 sequences listed, approximately 20% were seen once; the top ten hold over 7%. The sample taken for sequencing was blood, either unsorted or a sorted T cell fraction (not recorded which). The receptors were sampled from a male donor with ankylosing spondylitis or in good health (not recorded which). CDR3s include the opening cysteine and the closing phenylalanine or tryptophan. The order of the fields is CDR3 DNA, CDR3 protein, J gene, V gene, clone size, D gene. The D gene is left open where the match is weak. Rows give clone size only sometimes, using once, few, many, or a class for an expanded clone.

cdr3_nt: TGCAGCGTTGGACAGAGAACCTACGAGCAGTACTTC
cdr3_aa: CSVGQRTYEQYF
j_call: TRBJ2-7
v_call: TRBV29-1
clone_size: many
d_call: .

cdr3_nt: TGTGCCAGCAGTGCTCCTAGCTCTGGGGCCAACGTCCTGACTTTC
cdr3_aa: CASSAPSSGANVLTF
j_call: TRBJ2-6
v_call: TRBV27
clone_size: few
d_call: .

cdr3_nt: TGTGCCAGCCTCCCGGTAGATGCAGATACGCAGTATTTT
cdr3_aa: CASLPVDADTQYF
j_call: TRBJ2-3
v_call: TRBV7-9
clone_size: many
d_call: .

cdr3_nt: TGTGCCAGTAGCCGAGCGGGGGCCGGCTCTTTTATTCCCTACAATGAGCAGTTCTTC
cdr3_aa: CASSRAGAGSFIPYNEQFF
j_call: TRBJ2-1
v_call: TRBV19
clone_size: few
d_call: TRBD2

cdr3_nt: TGTGCCAGCAGCCCCCGGACAGGGGGCTACTATGGCTACACCTTC
cdr3_aa: CASSPRTGGYYGYTF
j_call: TRBJ1-2
v_call: TRBV7-9
clone_size: few
d_call: TRBD1

cdr3_nt: TGTGCCAGCGGTCTTGGGGGATTTTCCTACGAGCAGTACTTC
cdr3_aa: CASGLGGFSYEQYF
j_call: TRBJ2-7
v_call: TRBV6-2/TRBV6-3
clone_size: many
d_call: .

cdr3_nt: TGTGCCAGCAGCCTCGCCGGGACGAAGGCCTACAATGAGCAGTTCTTC
cdr3_aa: CASSLAGTKAYNEQFF
j_call: TRBJ2-1
v_call: TRBV13
clone_size: .
d_call: .

cdr3_nt: TGCGCCAGCAGCTCGGAGGGACGGGGACGCTCCTACGAGCAGTACTTC
cdr3_aa: CASSSEGRGRSYEQYF
j_call: TRBJ2-7
v_call: TRBV5-1
clone_size: many
d_call: .

cdr3_nt: TGCGCCAGCAGCTTGGCTACGGCGGGAGACATTTATGAGCAGTTCTTC
cdr3_aa: CASSLATAGDIYEQFF
j_call: TRBJ2-1
v_call: TRBV5-1
clone_size: .
d_call: TRBD2

cdr3_nt: TGTGCCAGCTCATACGCGGGACGAGGGTATGAGCAGTTCTTC
cdr3_aa: CASSYAGRGYEQFF
j_call: TRBJ2-1
v_call: TRBV18
clone_size: many
d_call: .

cdr3_nt: TGTGCCTGGTCCCCAACCTACAGGTTCGTAAGTGGCTACACCTTC
cdr3_aa: CAWSPTYRFVSGYTF
j_call: TRBJ1-2
v_call: TRBV30
clone_size: .
d_call: .

cdr3_nt: TGTGCCACCAGTGATACGGTTGCAGGCCTGGGAGAAGCTTTCTTT
cdr3_aa: CATSDTVAGLGEAFF
j_call: TRBJ1-1
v_call: TRBV24-1
clone_size: few
d_call: .

cdr3_nt: TGCGCCAGCAGCCCAAACGAGGGGGGACAAAGCTCCTACGAGCAGTACTTC
cdr3_aa: CASSPNEGGQSSYEQYF
j_call: TRBJ2-7
v_call: TRBV5-1
clone_size: .
d_call: .

cdr3_nt: TGTGTCAGCACCCCCCGGACTAGGTTCGATGAGCAGTTCTTC
cdr3_aa: CVSTPRTRFDEQFF
j_call: TRBJ2-1
v_call: TRBV12-3/TRBV12-4
clone_size: once
d_call: TRBD2

cdr3_nt: TGTGCCAGCAGCGTAGCAGGGGGCAATCAGCCCCAGCATTTT
cdr3_aa: CASSVAGGNQPQHF
j_call: TRBJ1-5
v_call: TRBV9
clone_size: few
d_call: .

cdr3_nt: TGTGCCGGCAGTTTAACAAGAAATGAGCAGTTCTTC
cdr3_aa: CAGSLTRNEQFF
j_call: TRBJ2-1
v_call: TRBV27
clone_size: .
d_call: .

cdr3_nt: TGCAGCGTTCGCAGGGAACGTTACGGGGAGCTGTTTTTT
cdr3_aa: CSVRRERYGELFF
j_call: TRBJ2-2
v_call: TRBV29-1
clone_size: .
d_call: .

cdr3_nt: TGTGCCAGCAGCACAGGGGCTGAAGCTTTCTTT
cdr3_aa: CASSTGAEAFF
j_call: TRBJ1-1
v_call: TRBV28
clone_size: few
d_call: TRBD1

cdr3_nt: TGTGCCACCAACGCTGGGGCCGGCTTTAGTGATGAGCAGTTCTTC
cdr3_aa: CATNAGAGFSDEQFF
j_call: TRBJ2-1
v_call: TRBV24-1
clone_size: many
d_call: .

cdr3_nt: TGCGCCAGCAGCTTGCTCGCCAGCGGGAGCCACGAGCAGTACTTC
cdr3_aa: CASSLLASGSHEQYF
j_call: TRBJ2-7
v_call: TRBV5-1
clone_size: many
d_call: TRBD2

cdr3_nt: TGCAGTGCTCACCCGATGAGCCGGTACCAAGAGACCCAGTACTTC
cdr3_aa: CSAHPMSRYQETQYF
j_call: TRBJ2-5
v_call: TRBV20-1
clone_size: few
d_call: .

cdr3_nt: TGCGCCAGCAGCACCCGCACAGATACGCAGTATTTT
cdr3_aa: CASSTRTDTQYF
j_call: TRBJ2-3
v_call: TRBV5-1
clone_size: once
d_call: .

cdr3_nt: TGTGCCAGCAGCCAGGGACTAGCGAAACCCCAAGAGACCCAGTACTTC
cdr3_aa: CASSQGLAKPQETQYF
j_call: TRBJ2-5
v_call: TRBV4-2
clone_size: .
d_call: TRBD2

cdr3_nt: TGTGCCAGCAGAGCGACTAGCGGGGGGCCGCTGGCCAATGAGCAGTTCTTC
cdr3_aa: CASRATSGGPLANEQFF
j_call: TRBJ2-1
v_call: TRBV6-5
clone_size: many
d_call: TRBD2

cdr3_nt: TGTGCCAGCAGCTTAGAACGCCCATCAACGCAGTATTTT
cdr3_aa: CASSLERPSTQYF
j_call: TRBJ2-3
v_call: TRBV11-2
clone_size: .
d_call: .

cdr3_nt: TGTGCCATCAGTGAGTTGGAAGCGGGAGGCTCAGAGACCCAGTACTTC
cdr3_aa: CAISELEAGGSETQYF
j_call: TRBJ2-5
v_call: TRBV10-3
clone_size: .
d_call: TRBD2

cdr3_nt: TGTGCCAGCTCCCTGGGCAGCGTAACCCAAGAGACCCAGTACTTC
cdr3_aa: CASSLGSVTQETQYF
j_call: TRBJ2-5
v_call: TRBV18
clone_size: .
d_call: .

cdr3_nt: TGCAGTGCTCCCGGACTAGCGGGAGCCTACGAGCAGTACTTC
cdr3_aa: CSAPGLAGAYEQYF
j_call: TRBJ2-7
v_call: TRBV20-1
clone_size: .
d_call: TRBD2

cdr3_nt: TGTGCCAGCAGGGGGACAGGGGTTGGCTACGAGCAGTACTTC
cdr3_aa: CASRGTGVGYEQYF
j_call: TRBJ2-7
v_call: TRBV12-3/TRBV12-4
clone_size: .
d_call: TRBD1

cdr3_nt: TGTGCCAGCAGTGTAACAGGGCGGGGTGAAGCTTTCTTT
cdr3_aa: CASSVTGRGEAFF
j_call: TRBJ1-1
v_call: TRBV28
clone_size: few
d_call: .

cdr3_nt: TGTGCCAGCAGCCCCGATGCTAGCACAGATACGCAGTATTTT
cdr3_aa: CASSPDASTDTQYF
j_call: TRBJ2-3
v_call: TRBV9
clone_size: few
d_call: .

cdr3_nt: TGTGCCACCAGCCCAGGGAGCTCTGGGGCCAACGTCCTGACTTTC
cdr3_aa: CATSPGSSGANVLTF
j_call: TRBJ2-6
v_call: TRBV15
clone_size: many
d_call: .

cdr3_nt: TGTGCCAGCAGTTTGGACCCGCGACTAGCAGCCTACAATGAGCAGTTCTTC
cdr3_aa: CASSLDPRLAAYNEQFF
j_call: TRBJ2-1
v_call: TRBV27
clone_size: many
d_call: TRBD2

cdr3_nt: TGTGCCAGCAGTTACCGCGGGATGAGCTACGAGCAGTACTTC
cdr3_aa: CASSYRGMSYEQYF
j_call: TRBJ2-7
v_call: TRBV27
clone_size: many
d_call: .

cdr3_nt: TGTGCCACCAGTGTTAGGGGAGCTGGCGAGACCCAGTACTTC
cdr3_aa: CATSVRGAGETQYF
j_call: TRBJ2-5
v_call: TRBV24-1
clone_size: .
d_call: .

cdr3_nt: TGTGCCAGCAGTACGGGACTTCTTTACGAGCAGTACTTC
cdr3_aa: CASSTGLLYEQYF
j_call: TRBJ2-7
v_call: TRBV28
clone_size: many
d_call: .

cdr3_nt: TGTGCCAGCAGCGCCCCGGGACAGAACACCGGGGAGCTGTTTTTT
cdr3_aa: CASSAPGQNTGELFF
j_call: TRBJ2-2
v_call: TRBV9
clone_size: many
d_call: .

cdr3_nt: TGCGCCAGCAGCTTGGACGGCCGTGAGCAGTTCTTC
cdr3_aa: CASSLDGREQFF
j_call: TRBJ2-1
v_call: TRBV5-1
clone_size: few
d_call: .

cdr3_nt: TGTGCCAGCAGCCTACAGGGTTCCACCTACAATGAGCAGTTCTTC
cdr3_aa: CASSLQGSTYNEQFF
j_call: TRBJ2-1
v_call: TRBV7-2
clone_size: .
d_call: .

cdr3_nt: TGTGCCATCAGTGAGTCGACATTCTCAGCGAACACCGGGGAGCTGTTTTTT
cdr3_aa: CAISESTFSANTGELFF
j_call: TRBJ2-2
v_call: TRBV10-3
clone_size: many
d_call: .

cdr3_nt: TGCGCCAGCAGGGCCGGGACAGTTCCGGATCAGCCCCAGCATTTT
cdr3_aa: CASRAGTVPDQPQHF
j_call: TRBJ1-5
v_call: TRBV5-1
clone_size: many
d_call: TRBD1